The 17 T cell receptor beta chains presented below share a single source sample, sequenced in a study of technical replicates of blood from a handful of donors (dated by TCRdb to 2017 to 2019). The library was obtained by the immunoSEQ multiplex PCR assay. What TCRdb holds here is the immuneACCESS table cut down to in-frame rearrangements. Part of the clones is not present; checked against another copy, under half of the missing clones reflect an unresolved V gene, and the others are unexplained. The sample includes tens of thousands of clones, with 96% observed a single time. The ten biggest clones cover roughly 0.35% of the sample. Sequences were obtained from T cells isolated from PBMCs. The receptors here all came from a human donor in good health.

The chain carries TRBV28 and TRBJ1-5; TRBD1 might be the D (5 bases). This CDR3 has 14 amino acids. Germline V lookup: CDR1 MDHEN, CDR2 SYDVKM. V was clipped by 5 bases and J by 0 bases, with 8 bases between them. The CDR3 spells CASSLGGSNQPQHF. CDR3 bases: TGTGCCAGCAGTCTCGGGGGTAGCAATCAGCCCCAGCATTTT.

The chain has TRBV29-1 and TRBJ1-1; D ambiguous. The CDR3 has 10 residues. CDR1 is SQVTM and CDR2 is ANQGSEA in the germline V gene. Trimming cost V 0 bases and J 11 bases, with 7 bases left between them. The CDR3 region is CSVEDREAFF. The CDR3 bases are TGCAGCGTTGAAGATCGTGAGGCTTTCTTT. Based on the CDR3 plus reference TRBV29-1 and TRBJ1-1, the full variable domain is SAVISQKPSRDICQRGTSLTIQCQVDSQVTMMFWYRQQPGQSLTLIATANQGSEATYESGFVIDKFPISRPNLTFSTLTVSNMSPEDSSIYLCSVEDREAFFGQGTRLTVV.

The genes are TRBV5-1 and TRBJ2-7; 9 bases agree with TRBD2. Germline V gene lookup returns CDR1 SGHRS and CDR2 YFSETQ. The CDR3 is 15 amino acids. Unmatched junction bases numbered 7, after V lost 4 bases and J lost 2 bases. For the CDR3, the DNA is TGCGCCAGCAGCCGAGCGGGGGGTCAGACCTACGAGCAGTACTTC. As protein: CASSRAGGQTYEQYF.

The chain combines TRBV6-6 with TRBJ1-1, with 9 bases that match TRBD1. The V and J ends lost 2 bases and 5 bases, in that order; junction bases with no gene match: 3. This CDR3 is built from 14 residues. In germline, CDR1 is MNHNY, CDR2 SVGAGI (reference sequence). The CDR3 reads CASSYVQGATEAFF. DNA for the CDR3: TGTGCCAGCAGTTACGTACAGGGGGCAACTGAAGCTTTCTTT.

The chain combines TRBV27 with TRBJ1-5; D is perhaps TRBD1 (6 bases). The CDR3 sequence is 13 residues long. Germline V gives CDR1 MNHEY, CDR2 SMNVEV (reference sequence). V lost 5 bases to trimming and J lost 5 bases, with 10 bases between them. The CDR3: CASSQYRDQPQHF. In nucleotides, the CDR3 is TGTGCCAGCAGTCAATACAGGGATCAGCCCCAGCATTTT.

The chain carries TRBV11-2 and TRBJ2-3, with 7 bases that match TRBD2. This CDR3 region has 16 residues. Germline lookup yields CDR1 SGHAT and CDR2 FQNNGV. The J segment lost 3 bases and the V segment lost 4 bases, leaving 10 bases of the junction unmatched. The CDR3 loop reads CASSSPFREGTDTQYF. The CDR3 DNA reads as TGTGCCAGCAGCTCCCCTTTTAGGGAGGGGACAGATACGCAGTATTTT.

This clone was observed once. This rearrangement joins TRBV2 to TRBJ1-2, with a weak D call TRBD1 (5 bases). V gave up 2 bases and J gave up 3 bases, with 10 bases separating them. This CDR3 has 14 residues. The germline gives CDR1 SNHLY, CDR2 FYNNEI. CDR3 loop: CASSEWARDYGYTF. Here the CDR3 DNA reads TGTGCCAGCAGTGAATGGGCCAGGGACTATGGCTACACCTTC.

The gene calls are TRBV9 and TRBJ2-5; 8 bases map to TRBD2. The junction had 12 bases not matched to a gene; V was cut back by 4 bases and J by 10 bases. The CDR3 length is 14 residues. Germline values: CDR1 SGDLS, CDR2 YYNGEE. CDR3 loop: CASSPGGAGGIQYF. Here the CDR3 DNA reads TGTGCCAGCAGCCCGGGGGGCGCGGGAGGTATCCAGTACTTC.

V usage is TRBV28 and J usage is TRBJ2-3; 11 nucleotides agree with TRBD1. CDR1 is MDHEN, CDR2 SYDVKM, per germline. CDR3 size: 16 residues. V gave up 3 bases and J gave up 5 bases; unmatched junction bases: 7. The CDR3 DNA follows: TGTGCCAGCAGTTTGTTGGGACAGGGGGAGAGAGATACGCAGTATTTT. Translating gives CASSLLGQGERDTQYF.

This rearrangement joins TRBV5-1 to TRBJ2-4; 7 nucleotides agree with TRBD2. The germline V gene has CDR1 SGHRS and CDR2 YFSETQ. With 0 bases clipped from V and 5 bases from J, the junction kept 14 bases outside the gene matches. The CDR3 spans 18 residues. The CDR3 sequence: CASSLAPLGRGGENIQYF. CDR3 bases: TGCGCCAGCAGCTTGGCCCCCCTGGGGAGGGGTGGCGAAAACATTCAGTACTTC.

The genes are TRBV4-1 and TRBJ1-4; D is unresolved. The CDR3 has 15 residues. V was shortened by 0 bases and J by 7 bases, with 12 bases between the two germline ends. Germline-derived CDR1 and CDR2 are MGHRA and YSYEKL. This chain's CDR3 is CASSQDRREGEKLFF. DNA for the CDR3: TGCGCCAGCAGCCAAGATAGGCGCGAGGGTGAAAAACTGTTTTTT.

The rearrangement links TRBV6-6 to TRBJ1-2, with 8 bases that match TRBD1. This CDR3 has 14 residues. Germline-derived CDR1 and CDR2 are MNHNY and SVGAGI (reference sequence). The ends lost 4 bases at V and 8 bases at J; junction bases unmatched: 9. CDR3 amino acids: CASSSLPSGGGYTF. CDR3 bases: TGTGCCAGCAGTTCACTACCTTCAGGGGGCGGCTACACCTTC.

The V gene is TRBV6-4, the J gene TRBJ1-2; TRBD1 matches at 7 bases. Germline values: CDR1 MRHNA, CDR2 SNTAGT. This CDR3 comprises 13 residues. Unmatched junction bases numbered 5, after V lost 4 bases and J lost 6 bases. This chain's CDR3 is CASSARTGDGYTF. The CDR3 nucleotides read TGTGCCAGCAGTGCCAGGACAGGAGATGGCTACACCTTC.

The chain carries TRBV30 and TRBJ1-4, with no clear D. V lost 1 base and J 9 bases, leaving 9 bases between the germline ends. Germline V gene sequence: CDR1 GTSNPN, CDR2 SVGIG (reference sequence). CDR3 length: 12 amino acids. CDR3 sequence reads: CAWSAGMKKLFF. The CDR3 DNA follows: TGTGCCTGGAGTGCTGGCATGAAAAAACTGTTTTTT.

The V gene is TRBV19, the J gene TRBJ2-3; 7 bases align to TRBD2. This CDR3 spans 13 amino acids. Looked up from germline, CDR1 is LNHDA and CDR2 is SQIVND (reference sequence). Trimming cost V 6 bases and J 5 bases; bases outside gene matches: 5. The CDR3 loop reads CASRLAAGDTQYF. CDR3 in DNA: TGTGCCAGTAGGCTAGCGGCAGGAGATACGCAGTATTTT.

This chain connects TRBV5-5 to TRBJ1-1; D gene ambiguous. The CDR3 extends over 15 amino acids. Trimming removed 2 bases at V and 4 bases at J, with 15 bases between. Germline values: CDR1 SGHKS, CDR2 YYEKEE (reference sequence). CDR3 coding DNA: TGTGCCAGCAGCTTCCTTAGGGAAGGGAGCACTGAAGCTTTCTTT. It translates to CASSFLREGSTEAFF.

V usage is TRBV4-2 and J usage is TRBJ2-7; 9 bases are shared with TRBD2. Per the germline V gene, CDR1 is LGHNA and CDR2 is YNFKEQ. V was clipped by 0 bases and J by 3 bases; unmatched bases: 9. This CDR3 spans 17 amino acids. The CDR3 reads CASSQEDGGRGVYEQYF. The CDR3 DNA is TGTGCCAGCAGCCAAGAAGATGGCGGGAGGGGGGTCTACGAGCAGTACTTC.